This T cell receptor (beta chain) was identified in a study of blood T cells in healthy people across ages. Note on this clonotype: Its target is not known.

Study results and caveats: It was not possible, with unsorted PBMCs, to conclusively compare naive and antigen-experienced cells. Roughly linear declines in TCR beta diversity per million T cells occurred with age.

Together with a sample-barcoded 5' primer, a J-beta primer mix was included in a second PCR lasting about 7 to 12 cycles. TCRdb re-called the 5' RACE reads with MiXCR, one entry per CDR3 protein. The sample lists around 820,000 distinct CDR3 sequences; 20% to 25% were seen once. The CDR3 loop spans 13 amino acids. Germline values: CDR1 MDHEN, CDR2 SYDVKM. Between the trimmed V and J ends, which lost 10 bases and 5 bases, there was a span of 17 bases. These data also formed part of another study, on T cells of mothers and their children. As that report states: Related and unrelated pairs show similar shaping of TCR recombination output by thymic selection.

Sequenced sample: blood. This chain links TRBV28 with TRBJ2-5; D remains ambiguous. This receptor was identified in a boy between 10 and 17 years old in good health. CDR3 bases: TGTGCCAATCAAAGGCGAGGTTGGGAGACCCAGTACTTC. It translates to CANQRRGWETQYF.